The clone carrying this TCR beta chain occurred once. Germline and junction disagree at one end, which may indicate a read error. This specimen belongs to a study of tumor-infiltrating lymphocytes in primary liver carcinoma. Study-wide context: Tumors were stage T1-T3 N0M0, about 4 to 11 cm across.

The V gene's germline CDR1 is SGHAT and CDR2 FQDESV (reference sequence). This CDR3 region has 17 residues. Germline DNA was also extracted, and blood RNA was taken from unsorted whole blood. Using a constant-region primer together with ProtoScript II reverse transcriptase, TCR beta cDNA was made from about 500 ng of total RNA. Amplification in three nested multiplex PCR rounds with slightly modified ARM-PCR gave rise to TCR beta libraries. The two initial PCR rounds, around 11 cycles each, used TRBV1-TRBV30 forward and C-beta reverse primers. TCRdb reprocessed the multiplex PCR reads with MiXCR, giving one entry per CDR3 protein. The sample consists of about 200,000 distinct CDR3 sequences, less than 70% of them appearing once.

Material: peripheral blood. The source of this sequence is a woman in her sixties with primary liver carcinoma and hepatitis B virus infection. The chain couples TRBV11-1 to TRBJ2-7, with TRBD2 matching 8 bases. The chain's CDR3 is CVSNLEGLAGKAYEQYF. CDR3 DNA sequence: TGTGTCAGCAACTTGGAAGGATTAGCGGGAAAGGCCTACGAGCAGTACTTC.